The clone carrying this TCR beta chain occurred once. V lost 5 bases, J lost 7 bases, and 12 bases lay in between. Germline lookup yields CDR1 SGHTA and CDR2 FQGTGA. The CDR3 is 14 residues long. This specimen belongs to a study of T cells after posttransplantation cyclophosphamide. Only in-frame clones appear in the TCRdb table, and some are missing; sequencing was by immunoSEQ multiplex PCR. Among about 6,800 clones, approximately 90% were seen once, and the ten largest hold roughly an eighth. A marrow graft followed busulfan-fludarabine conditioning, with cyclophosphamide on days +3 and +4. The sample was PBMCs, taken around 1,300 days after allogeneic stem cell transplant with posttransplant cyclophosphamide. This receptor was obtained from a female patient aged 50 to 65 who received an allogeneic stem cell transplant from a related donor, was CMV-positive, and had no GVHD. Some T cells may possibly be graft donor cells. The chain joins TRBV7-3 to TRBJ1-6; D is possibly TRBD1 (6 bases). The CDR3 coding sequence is TGTGCCAGCAGCCTACAGGGTGTCAATTCACCCCTCCACTTT. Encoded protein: CASSLQGVNSPLHF.